The present T cell receptor beta chain was sequenced within a study of T cells in Graves' hyperthyroidism and ophthalmopathy. This clonotype has more than one count but fewer than ten. RNA transcripts yielded amplified TCR beta CDR3 regions. HTBI primers drove first-round RT-PCR of the TCR CDR3. TCRdb re-analysed the multiplex PCR reads in MiXCR, keeping a single row per CDR3 protein. The sample lists around 610,000 distinct CDR3 sequences; under 15% were seen once. Trimming removed 10 bases from V and 7 bases from J; junction bases left unmatched: 15. Germline V gene data show CDR1 as MNHEY and CDR2 as SVGEGT. This CDR3 spans 14 amino acids. Exclusion of patients followed from uncontrolled infection, other autoimmune disease, pregnancy or lactation. PBMCs were obtained from over 8.5 ml fresh peripheral blood.

The chain has TRBV6-2 or TRBV6-3 and TRBJ2-7; TRBD2 matches 8 bases. The TCR originated in a woman in her forties with Graves' ophthalmopathy. Sequenced: blood. The CDR3 DNA is TGTGCCATCCAAGGAACGGGGGGGCAGGCAGAGCAGTACTTC. This sequence encodes CAIQGTGGQAEQYF.